This is a list of T cell receptor beta chains from one sample in a study of blood T cell repertoires in COVID-19. Produced via immunoSEQ multiplex PCR; TCRdb's table is partial and in-frame only. Of 100,000 to 150,000 clones listed, approximately 85% are singletons. The sequenced material came from peripheral blood. The receptor set was obtained from a man aged 25 to 45 with COVID-19, enrolled during active disease. Both conserved end residues are trimmed from each CDR3. The D gene is left open where the match is weak.

D: TRBD2
V: TRBV27
CDR3: ASSLGLADYNEQF

D: TRBD1
V: TRBV5-6
CDR3: ASSLGGRGHT

D: -
V: TRBV12-3/TRBV12-4
CDR3: ASSLARAPLH

D: -
V: TRBV12-1
CDR3: ASSFSGGDNEQF

D: TRBD2
V: TRBV9
CDR3: ASSVGGSGIKTQY

D: TRBD2
V: TRBV30
CDR3: AWSVIPGGREQY

D: TRBD1
V: TRBV27
CDR3: ASSLDRDQLL

D: TRBD2
V: TRBV10-3
CDR3: AISQTSVTDTQY

D: TRBD1
V: TRBV3-1/TRBV3-2
CDR3: ASSPRDRGTDTQY

D: -
V: TRBV27
CDR3: ASSSGGTDTQY

D: -
V: TRBV27
CDR3: ASRRTPTSEKLF

D: -
V: TRBV29-1
CDR3: SVERQGITEAF

D: -
V: TRBV4-3
CDR3: ASSPSVLDTGELF

D: -
V: TRBV28
CDR3: ASSFAHMRVGAYEQY

D: -
V: TRBV4-3
CDR3: ASSQDRGVDTEAF

D: TRBD1
V: TRBV9
CDR3: ASSVGTGNTGELF

D: TRBD1
V: TRBV28
CDR3: ASSQHPPGQGNTGELF

D: TRBD1
V: TRBV5-5
CDR3: ASSRGGQFSALYEQY

D: TRBD1
V: TRBV5-6
CDR3: ASSTPGQGVSTGELF

D: TRBD1
V: TRBV28
CDR3: ASSEPGQGEKLF

D: TRBD1
V: TRBV7-3
CDR3: ASSPGQYREAF

D: -
V: TRBV3-1/TRBV3-2
CDR3: ASSREQNSPLH

D: TRBD1
V: TRBV5-5
CDR3: ASSFSLGTANSPLH

D: TRBD2
V: TRBV18
CDR3: ASSPQGEGSGEQY

D: -
V: TRBV28
CDR3: ASSPPLPSVSGNTIY

D: TRBD1
V: TRBV29-1
CDR3: SVEMTGGNEKLF

D: TRBD2
V: TRBV5-6
CDR3: ASSPPGRASGYNEQF

D: TRBD1
V: TRBV6-5
CDR3: ASSYSRAGGGYT

D: TRBD1
V: TRBV6-1
CDR3: ASSEATGASGNTIY

D: TRBD1
V: TRBV5-1
CDR3: ASSQEGAHRNEQF

D: -
V: TRBV6-2/TRBV6-3
CDR3: ASSKDSSGANVLT

D: -
V: TRBV21-1
CDR3: ASSKQRQGITGELF

D: TRBD1
V: TRBV6-5
CDR3: ASSYGQGREQY

D: -
V: TRBV15
CDR3: ATSNLGQGQETQY

D: -
V: TRBV28
CDR3: ASSLGVGREPQH

D: -
V: TRBV9
CDR3: ASSPGGSEQF

D: TRBD1
V: TRBV5-6
CDR3: ASSTDRGNEQF

D: -
V: TRBV27
CDR3: ASSYMTGDTLGPYSPLH

D: -
V: TRBV28
CDR3: ASRGARADSPLH

D: -
V: TRBV6-2/TRBV6-3
CDR3: ASSPSGLRGNQPQH

D: -
V: TRBV12-3/TRBV12-4
CDR3: ASSSHLRDTQY

D: -
V: TRBV6-2/TRBV6-3
CDR3: ASSPPTGKAEETQY

D: -
V: TRBV5-1
CDR3: ASSDRGGRTEAF

D: TRBD1
V: TRBV11-1
CDR3: ASSPGTGTVDYGYT

D: -
V: TRBV9
CDR3: ASSKSGSSGNTIY

D: TRBD1
V: TRBV5-1
CDR3: ASSLRGQGDSANYGYT

D: TRBD2
V: TRBV11-3
CDR3: ASSSTSGRDTQY

D: TRBD2
V: TRBV19
CDR3: ASGLAGGPTNTGELF

D: TRBD2
V: TRBV5-1
CDR3: ASTSRDSGRARIDTGELF

D: -
V: TRBV6-1
CDR3: ASSDGVGEKLF

D: -
V: TRBV20-1
CDR3: SASPGGPLSDTQY

D: TRBD1
V: TRBV24-1
CDR3: ATSDLATGPPYT

D: -
V: TRBV28
CDR3: ASSSGQFDYGYT